These 10 T cell receptor beta chains were sequenced from one sample in a study of blood T cell repertoires in COVID-19 (dated by TCRdb to about 2020). Receptors were amplified or captured by the immunoSEQ multiplex PCR assay. Imported from immuneACCESS, the table was reduced by TCRdb to in-frame sequences with V and J called. These copies leave out some clones; in studies compared against another copy, an unresolved V gene accounts for under half, and the cause of the remainder is not known. Present in this sample are around 200,000 clones, around 80% of which were seen just once. The ten largest clonotypes hold roughly 1.3% of the sample. The specimen sequenced was peripheral blood. These receptors all come from a woman in her 30s with COVID-19, enrolled during active disease.

The chain has TRBV5-1 and TRBJ2-3; 8 bases line up with TRBD2. This CDR3 is built from 20 residues. Unmatched junction bases numbered 18, after V lost 0 bases and J lost 3 bases. Per germline, CDR1 SGHRS and CDR2 YFSETQ. This CDR3 is CASSLGRLGAGGEWTDTQYF. DNA for the CDR3: TGCGCCAGCAGCTTGGGGCGCTTAGGGGCCGGGGGGGAATGGACAGATACGCAGTATTTT.

The rearrangement uses TRBV19 and TRBJ2-4, with 8 bases fitting TRBD2. CDR3 length: 17 amino acids. Trimming cost V 3 bases and J 0 bases; bases outside gene matches: 7. CDR1 LNHDA and CDR2 SQIVND come from the germline V gene (reference sequence). The CDR3 region is CASSIRTSPIAKNIQYF. The CDR3 DNA follows: TGTGCCAGTAGTATCCGGACTAGCCCGATAGCCAAAAACATTCAGTACTTC.

This clone turned up a few times. This rearrangement joins TRBV19 to TRBJ1-2; D unresolved. The germline gives CDR1 LNHDA, CDR2 SQIVND (reference sequence). There are 12 residues in the CDR3. V was cut by 7 bases and J by 7 bases, with 13 bases left in between. Here the CDR3 reads CASKAGSGGYTF. The CDR3 DNA is TGTGCCAGTAAGGCGGGCTCTGGTGGCTACACCTTC.

The chain joins TRBV6-5 to TRBJ1-3; TRBD1 matches 9 bases. The V segment lost 4 bases and the J segment 4 bases; nucleotides outside the gene matches: 5. This CDR3 has 15 amino acids. From germline, CDR1 is MNHEY and CDR2 SVGAGI. CDR3 protein: CASSSGQGHGNTIYF. CDR3 DNA sequence: TGTGCCAGCAGTTCGGGACAGGGCCACGGAAACACCATATATTTT.

This clone was detected once. The V and J genes are TRBV5-6 and TRBJ2-3, with 12 bases aligning to TRBD1. This CDR3 region has 17 residues. Germline lookup yields CDR1 SGHDT and CDR2 YYEEEE. V lost 4 bases to trimming and J lost 1 base; unmatched junction nucleotides: 7. CDR3 nucleotides: TGTGCCAGCAGCGATCCGGGACAGGGGGCGGGCACAGATACGCAGTATTTT. Translation gives CASSDPGQGAGTDTQYF.

On this clone itself: This specimen includes other DNA sequences encoding the same CDR3. The chain recombines TRBV9 with TRBJ2-1; D is perhaps TRBD2 (6 bases). Germline-derived CDR1 and CDR2 are SGDLS and YYNGEE. The CDR3 runs 14 residues. V gave up 0 bases and J gave up 7 bases, with 11 bases separating them. The CDR3 DNA follows: TGTGCCAGCAGCGTAGCTTCAGGGAGGAATGAGCAGTTCTTC. It translates to CASSVASGRNEQFF.

This clone was observed once. The chain joins TRBV18 to TRBJ2-3, with D hard to call. Germline V lookup: CDR1 KGHSH, CDR2 LQKENI. The CDR3 spans 13 residues. V shed 6 bases and J shed 0 bases, with 7 bases lying between them. CDR3 residues: CASSSTSTDTQYF. The DNA for the CDR3 is TGTGCCAGCTCGTCTACTAGCACAGATACGCAGTATTTT.

The chain recombines TRBV7-2 with TRBJ2-7; TRBD1 aligns across 7 bases. The CDR3 runs 16 residues. The ends lost 5 bases at V and 0 bases at J; junction bases unmatched: 10. CDR1 is SGHTA, CDR2 FQGNSA, per germline. The CDR3 DNA sequence: TGTGCCAGCAGCGGGGTCACCGGGACAGACTCCTACGAGCAGTACTTC. This translates into CASSGVTGTDSYEQYF.

This clone was recorded only once. This chain links TRBV5-1 with TRBJ2-3, with a tentative D call TRBD2 (6 bases). V lost 4 bases and J lost 1, with 10 bases in between. The V gene's germline CDR1 is SGHRS and CDR2 YFSETQ. The CDR3 is made up of 14 amino acids. The CDR3 sequence: CASSRTGGTDTQYF. CDR3 in DNA: TGCGCCAGCAGCCGTACGGGGGGCACAGATACGCAGTATTTT.

The genes are TRBV5-1 and TRBJ2-3, with a tentative D call TRBD2 (6 bases). This CDR3 spans 15 amino acids. V lost 1 base and J 0 bases, leaving 9 bases between the germline ends. Germline V gene data show CDR1 as SGHRS and CDR2 as YFSETQ. This chain's CDR3 is CASSLRGVSTDTQYF. CDR3 in DNA: TGCGCCAGCAGCTTGCGCGGGGTTAGCACAGATACGCAGTATTTT.